The 23 T cell receptor beta chains below were found in one sample sequenced in a study of shared clonotypes between healthy human individuals. As defined, naive CD8 cells were CD45RO-negative and positively selected for CCR7, with terminally differentiated effector memory CD45RA+ cells excluded. Sequencing was performed with immunoSEQ multiplex PCR; in TCRdb, only in-frame clones are kept and a portion is missing. The profile shows about 600,000 clones, roughly 98% of them singletons. The material sequenced was naive CD8+ T cells sorted from blood. The source is a man under 40 in good health.

The V gene is TRBV27, the J gene TRBJ1-5, with no clear D. Germline assignment: CDR1 MNHEY and CDR2 SMNVEV (reference sequence). This CDR3 comprises 13 residues. V was shortened by 7 bases and J by 5 bases, with 12 bases between the two germline ends. CDR3: CASKVAGDQPQHF. The CDR3 DNA follows: TGTGCCAGCAAGGTGGCGGGTGATCAGCCCCAGCATTTT.

V gene TRBV28 combines with J gene TRBJ1-2; D is undetermined. The CDR3 is 13 amino acids. V was cut by 3 bases and J by 4 bases, with 9 bases left in between. The germline CDR1 and CDR2 sequences are MDHEN and SYDVKM. In DNA form, the CDR3 reads TGTGCCAGCAGTTTCCCCGGTACCTATGGCTACACCTTC. Its protein is CASSFPGTYGYTF.

The chain is built from TRBV10-3 and TRBJ2-7, with TRBD1 matching over 7 bases. CDR1 and CDR2 from the germline V gene are ENHRY and SYGVKD. The junction had 5 bases not matched to a gene; V was cut back by 2 bases and J by 4 bases. This CDR3 contains 14 residues. DNA of the CDR3: TGTGCCATCAGTGAGGCAGGGGGAGTTTACGAGCAGTACTTC. It yields the protein CAISEAGGVYEQYF.

Concerning this clone itself: The junction departs from germline at one end; a sequencing error may be responsible. The chain is built from TRBV7-9 and TRBJ2-6, with TRBD1 matching over 7 bases. This CDR3 spans 15 amino acids. The germline CDR1 and CDR2 sequences are SEHNR and FQNEAQ (reference sequence). In nucleotides, the CDR3 is TGTGCCGGCAGACAGGGAGAGGCTGGGGCCAACGTCCTGACTTTC. It codes for CAGRQGEAGANVLTF.

CDR3 loop: CASSVDRGQGAYEQYF. CDR3 DNA: TGTGCCAGCAGCGTAGACCGGGGACAGGGGGCTTACGAGCAGTACTTC. The chain recombines TRBV9 with TRBJ2-7, with 12 bases lining up with TRBD1. The CDR3 runs 16 residues. With V trimmed by 0 bases and J by 4 bases, 5 bases remained unmatched. The germline CDR1 and CDR2 sequences are SGDLS and YYNGEE.

This chain uses TRBV29-1 with TRBJ2-1; the D gene is possibly TRBD1 (7 bases). The CDR3 sequence is 17 residues long. With 3 bases removed from V and 1 base from J, the gap between germline ends came to 19 bases. CDR1 SQVTM and CDR2 ANQGSEA come from the germline V gene. The CDR3 is CSVDLRGRDASYNEQFF. CDR3 nucleotides: TGCAGCGTTGACCTTAGGGGGCGGGATGCGTCCTACAATGAGCAGTTCTTC.

This CDR3 is CASSQAPAGSYEQYF. The CDR3 region has the DNA TGCGCCAGCAGCCAGGCCCCCGCGGGTTCCTACGAGCAGTACTTC. V and J are TRBV4-3 and TRBJ2-7; a weak D match, TRBD2 (5 bases). The CDR3 has 15 residues. Germline loops: CDR1 LGHNA, CDR2 YSLEER. Trimming removed 3 bases at V and 1 base at J, with 13 bases between.

This chain joins TRBV27 and TRBJ2-1, with a weak D call TRBD1 (5 bases). Germline assignment: CDR1 MNHEY and CDR2 SMNVEV (reference sequence). Deletions cut 6 bases from V and 9 bases from J, with 12 bases between. CDR3 length equals 12 residues. The CDR3 coding sequence is TGTGCCAGCAGATTAGGGGATTTTGAGCAGTTCTTC. Residues: CASRLGDFEQFF.

This chain joins TRBV27 and TRBJ1-5; tentative D call: TRBD1 (5 bases). Germline values: CDR1 MNHEY, CDR2 SMNVEV (reference sequence). V lost 5 bases, J lost 4 bases, and 12 bases lay in between. The CDR3 length is 14 residues. In DNA, the CDR3 is TGTGCCAGCAGTCCTCAGGGACCTAATCAGCCCCAGCATTTT. As protein: CASSPQGPNQPQHF.

The chain joins TRBV7-8 to TRBJ2-5; no reliable D call. The CDR3 totals 11 residues. Germline V gene sequence: CDR1 SGHVS, CDR2 FQNEAQ. The V end was cut by 7 bases, the J end by 5 bases, with 8 bases between. In nucleotides, the CDR3 is TGTGCCAGCATCGCTTTTGAGACCCAGTACTTC. It is translated as CASIAFETQYF.

V gene TRBV27 combines with J gene TRBJ2-7; 11 bases map to TRBD1. V was clipped by 5 bases and J by 3 bases; unmatched bases: 9. The germline CDR1 and CDR2 sequences are MNHEY and SMNVEV (reference sequence). The length of the CDR3 is 16 residues. Written as DNA, the CDR3 is TGTGCCAGCAGTCCGCCGGACAGGGGGCGAGTCTACGAGCAGTACTTC. Translated: CASSPPDRGRVYEQYF.

The chain combines TRBV27 with TRBJ2-3; D unresolved. CDR1 is MNHEY, CDR2 SMNVEV, per germline (reference sequence). The CDR3 has 14 residues. Trimming left V 4 bases short and J 0 bases short, with 8 bases between. Here the CDR3 DNA reads TGTGCCAGCAGTTCCATTGATAGCACAGATACGCAGTATTTT. Translating gives CASSSIDSTDTQYF.

The chain is built from TRBV5-1 and TRBJ2-7, with 11 bases fitting TRBD1. The CDR3 is 18 residues long. J was trimmed by 1 base and V by 5 bases; bases with no gene match: 14. Germline lookup yields CDR1 SGHRS and CDR2 YFSETQ. As DNA, the CDR3 is TGCGCCAGCAGGAGTACGGGACAGGGGGGATGGCCTTCCTACGAGCAGTACTTC. Translation: CASRSTGQGGWPSYEQYF.

CDR3 region: CASKAVATKAGGPNEQYF. The CDR3 coding sequence is TGTGCCAGTAAGGCGGTCGCGACAAAAGCGGGAGGTCCGAACGAGCAGTACTTC. The J gene is TRBJ2-7, the V gene TRBV19, with TRBD2 matching over 9 bases. Germline V lookup: CDR1 LNHDA, CDR2 SQIVND (reference sequence). This CDR3 is built from 18 residues. The junction had 21 bases not matched to a gene; V was cut back by 7 bases and J by 5 bases.

The rearrangement joins TRBV14 to TRBJ1-5; TRBD1 might be the D (5 bases). V gave up 5 bases and J gave up 7 bases, with 15 bases separating them. The CDR3 is made up of 14 amino acids. Germline CDR1 reads SGHDN; CDR2 reads FVKESK. The DNA of the CDR3 is TGTGCCAGCAGCGATACAGGTTTCGACCAGCCCCAGCATTTT. Its protein product is CASSDTGFDQPQHF.

V and J are TRBV7-9 and TRBJ2-7, with 10 positions matching TRBD1. Trimming took 5 bases from V and 4 from J; bases not matched to a gene: 11. The CDR3 totals 16 residues. CDR1 and CDR2 (germline): SEHNR, FQNEAQ (reference sequence). CDR3 in amino acids: CASSAVTGTGVYEQYF. The CDR3 DNA is TGTGCCAGCAGCGCCGTCACCGGGACAGGGGTGTACGAGCAGTACTTC. The full variable domain, with the rest looked up from reference TRBV7-9 and TRBJ2-7, is DTGVSQNPRHKITKRGQNVTFRCDPISEHNRLYWYRQTLGQGPEFLTYFQNEAQLEKSRLLSDRFSAERPKGSFSTLEIQRTEQGDSAMYLCASSAVTGTGVYEQYFGPGTRLTVT.

The rearrangement joins TRBV28 to TRBJ2-5; maybe TRBD2 (5 bases). The germline CDR1 and CDR2 sequences are MDHEN and SYDVKM. The CDR3 totals 14 residues. V was shortened by 3 bases and J by 4 bases, with 12 bases between the two germline ends. The CDR3 loop is CASSFQTSRETQYF. CDR3 sequence (DNA): TGTGCCAGCAGTTTCCAAACTAGTCGAGAGACCCAGTACTTC.

The gene calls are TRBV5-1 and TRBJ2-3, with 7 positions matching TRBD1. The germline V gene encodes CDR1 SGHRS and CDR2 YFSETQ. After removal of 0 bases from V and 3 bases from J, the junction contained 4 bases not matched to a gene. This CDR3 is built from 15 residues. In DNA, the CDR3 is TGCGCCAGCAGCTTGGGAAAGGGGGCAACAGATACGCAGTATTTT. It encodes CASSLGKGATDTQYF.

This chain joins TRBV6-5 and TRBJ1-4, with D possibly TRBD1 on 6 matching bases. The CDR3 is 15 amino acids. From germline, CDR1 is MNHEY and CDR2 SVGAGI. The V gene lost 0 bases and the J gene lost 7 bases, with 12 bases spanning the gap. CDR3 in DNA: TGTGCCAGCAGTTACTCGAATAGGGGGAGTGAAAAACTGTTTTTT. It encodes CASSYSNRGSEKLFF.

This clone was recorded only once. The rearrangement uses TRBV9 and TRBJ2-1, with D possibly being TRBD1 (5 bases). V was trimmed by 3 bases and J by 1 base, leaving 17 bases between them. CDR1 is SGDLS and CDR2 is YYNGEE in the germline V gene. The CDR3 length is 17 residues. CDR3 loop: CASSDPRSRVSYNEQFF. CDR3 DNA: TGTGCCAGCAGCGACCCCCGGAGCAGGGTTTCCTACAATGAGCAGTTCTTC.

The genes are TRBV21-1 and TRBJ2-7; the listed D gene, TRBD1, was not tested against the DNA. TRBV21-1 is recorded as a pseudogene. The CDR3 is 16 amino acids. The CDR3 loop reads CASSKTSTGETYEQYF. The CDR3 nucleotides read TGTGCCAGCAGCAAAACTTCCACAGGGGAGACCTACGAGCAGTACTTC.

The chain uses TRBV7-8 and TRBJ1-4; D is perhaps TRBD1 (5 bases). This CDR3 is 15 amino acids long. The V end lost 2 bases, the J end lost 6 bases, and 13 bases lay between the germline ends. CDR1 is SGHVS and CDR2 is FQNEAQ in the germline V gene. CDR3 residues: CASSLSATGHEKLFF. In DNA form, the CDR3 reads TGTGCCAGCAGCTTATCGGCTACAGGCCATGAAAAACTGTTTTTT.

Here the CDR3 DNA reads TGTGCCAGCAGCTTAGATCAATGGGATAAGGCAGGGACTGAAGCTTTCTTT. Protein: CASSLDQWDKAGTEAFF. The V call is TRBV11-2, the J call TRBJ1-1; maybe TRBD1 (5 bases). Per the germline V gene, CDR1 is SGHAT and CDR2 is FQNNGV. The CDR3 has 17 residues. The V and J ends lost 0 bases and 5 bases respectively, with 19 bases between them.